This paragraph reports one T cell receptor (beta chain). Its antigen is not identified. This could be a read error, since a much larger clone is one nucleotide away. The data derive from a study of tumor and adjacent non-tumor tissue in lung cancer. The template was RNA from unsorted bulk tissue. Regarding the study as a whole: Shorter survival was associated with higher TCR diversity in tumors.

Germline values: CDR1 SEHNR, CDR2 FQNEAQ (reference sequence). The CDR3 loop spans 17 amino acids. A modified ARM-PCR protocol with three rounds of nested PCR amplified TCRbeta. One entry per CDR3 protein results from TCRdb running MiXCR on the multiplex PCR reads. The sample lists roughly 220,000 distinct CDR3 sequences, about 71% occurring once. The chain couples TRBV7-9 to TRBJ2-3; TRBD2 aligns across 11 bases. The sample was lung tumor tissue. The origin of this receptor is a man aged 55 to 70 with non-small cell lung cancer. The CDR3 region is CASSPAVLAGAADMQYF. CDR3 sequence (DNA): TGTGCCAGCAGCCCAGCGGTACTAGCGGGAGCTGCAGATATGCAGTATTTT.